This T cell receptor beta chain stems from a study of blood T cell repertoires in COVID-19. Study-level information: Samples came from the United States, Italy and Spain, spanning acute and convalescent COVID-19. PBMCs, B-cell-depleted T cells, or T cells were the source of the cDNA or gDNA that made up the material.

Under the authors' procedure: Reference gene primer amplification yielded estimated nucleated cell counts. The repertoire was sequenced with immunoSEQ multiplex PCR; TCRdb's copy has only in-frame clones and lacks some. V, J and clone size reflect that table, while D and trimming were determined from the DNA. This table has hundreds of thousands of clones, over 80% appearing once. V was clipped by 0 bases and J by 1 base, with 7 bases between them. CDR1 and CDR2 from the germline V gene are SGHRS and YFSETQ. The CDR3 is made up of 14 amino acids. Turning to this clone: Other DNA sequences within the sample encode an identical CDR3.

The sample was peripheral blood. The sequence derives from a woman in her thirties or forties who had recovered from COVID-19. The V call is TRBV5-1, the J call TRBJ1-2; D uncertain. This CDR3 is CASSLESVNYGYTF. The CDR3, as DNA: TGCGCCAGCAGCTTGGAATCCGTTAACTATGGCTACACCTTC.